These 24 T cell receptor beta chains originate from one sample sequenced in a study of CD8 T cell repertoires and HIV-1 epitope variants. Sequencing used immunoSEQ multiplex PCR; TCRdb keeps in-frame clones, though not all of them. This table holds approximately 5,200 clones, approximately 70% found once. No antigens are known for them. Specimen: cultured CD8+ T cells derived from PBMCs. The receptors derive from a male donor with HIV.

The V call is TRBV6-5, the J call TRBJ1-4; no definite D call. Trimming removed 1 base from V and 7 bases from J, with 13 bases in between. Looked up from germline, CDR1 is MNHEY and CDR2 is SVGAGI. The CDR3 length is 15 residues. CDR3 sequence (DNA): TGTGCCAGCAGTTACTTGGCCCTTGGGCGTGAAAAACTGTTTTTT. It translates to CASSYLALGREKLFF.

The chain couples TRBV9 to TRBJ2-1; D may be TRBD1 (6 bases). V was trimmed by 0 bases and J by 7 bases, leaving 8 bases between them. Looked up from germline, CDR1 is SGDLS and CDR2 is YYNGEE. The CDR3 is made up of 13 amino acids. CDR3 residues: CASSVGTDNEQFF. The CDR3 DNA reads as TGTGCCAGCAGCGTAGGGACAGATAATGAGCAGTTCTTC.

Notes on this clone: Sequence at one end of the junction differs from germline and may be a read error. The CDR3 sequence: CASNISLDPSYEQYF. The CDR3 DNA reads TGTGCCAGTAATATAAGCCTTGATCCTAGCTACGAGCAGTACTTC. The chain is built from TRBV19 and TRBJ2-7; D not resolved. Germline V gives CDR1 LNHDA, CDR2 SQIVND (reference sequence). This CDR3 has 15 amino acids.

This chain connects TRBV6-6 to TRBJ2-2; D gene uncertain. The CDR3 runs 14 residues. CDR1 is MNHNY, CDR2 SVGAGI, per germline (reference sequence). V dropped 0 bases and J dropped 1 base, with 3 bases sitting between them. CDR3 nucleotide sequence: TGTGCCAGCAGTTACTCCCGGAACACCGGGGAGCTGTTTTTT. This translates into CASSYSRNTGELFF.

The chain recombines TRBV13 with TRBJ2-5, with unresolved D. Trimming stripped 10 bases from V and 2 bases from J, with 23 bases between. The CDR3 contains 16 residues. Germline CDR1 reads PRHDT; CDR2 reads FYEKMQ (reference sequence). The CDR3 region has the DNA TGTGCCATCTGCCCCAAGGGAATTGGGCTTCAAGAGACCCAGTACTTC. Its translation: CAICPKGIGLQETQYF.

The table lists this clone with a few counts. The chain links TRBV4-1 to TRBJ2-7; no clear D. The V end was cut by 4 bases, the J end by 3 bases, with 10 bases between. There are 13 residues in the CDR3. Germline CDR1 is MGHRA and CDR2 is YSYEKL. The CDR3 here is CASSRILDYEQYF. The CDR3 DNA follows: TGCGCCAGCAGCCGTATACTCGACTACGAGCAGTACTTC.

The J gene is TRBJ2-1, the V gene TRBV7-3; 8 bases are a match to TRBD2. V shed 1 base, J shed 1 base, and the junction held 6 bases outside the gene matches. CDR1 is SGHTA, CDR2 FQGTGA, per germline. The CDR3 consists of 17 residues. The CDR3 DNA reads as TGTGCCAGCAGCTTAAGGGCGGGGGGCGGATCCTACAATGAGCAGTTCTTC. Its translation is CASSLRAGGGSYNEQFF.

The genes are TRBV9 and TRBJ1-4; 9 nucleotides line up with TRBD1. The CDR3 loop spans 15 amino acids. Germline V gives CDR1 SGDLS, CDR2 YYNGEE. The V and J ends lost 3 bases and 5 bases, in that order; junction bases with no gene match: 5. In nucleotides, the CDR3 is TGTGCCAGCAGCGCGACCGGGACAGGGAATGAAAAACTGTTTTTT. Amino acids: CASSATGTGNEKLFF.

This clone has only a few counts. V is TRBV4-1 and J is TRBJ1-2; 10 bases are shared with TRBD1. CDR1 is MGHRA, CDR2 YSYEKL, per germline. The CDR3 has 17 residues. Unmatched junction bases numbered 7, after V lost 0 bases and J lost 3 bases. Written as DNA, the CDR3 is TGCGCCAGCAGCCAAGATCGACAGGGGGCTCAGGACTATGGCTACACCTTC. Its translation: CASSQDRQGAQDYGYTF.

This chain connects TRBV29-1 to TRBJ2-1; unclear D gene. With 1 base removed from V and 9 bases from J, the gap between germline ends came to 16 bases. The germline gives CDR1 SQVTM, CDR2 ANQGSEA. The CDR3 is made up of 14 amino acids. Here the CDR3 DNA reads TGCAGCGTTGAAGGAGTGTCAAGAGCGACTGAGCAGTTCTTC. Residues: CSVEGVSRATEQFF.

The rearrangement joins TRBV27 to TRBJ2-7, with D hard to call. This CDR3 region has 14 residues. V lost 0 bases and J lost 3, with 9 bases in between. From germline, CDR1 is MNHEY and CDR2 SMNVEV (reference sequence). The DNA for the CDR3 is TGTGCCAGCAGTTTATCTGTGGGCCACTACGAGCAGTACTTC. Amino acid sequence: CASSLSVGHYEQYF.

This clone was detected once. The chain is built from TRBV4-1 and TRBJ2-1; the D gene could be TRBD1 or TRBD2 (5 bases each). Trimming removed 0 bases at V and 5 bases at J, with 17 bases between. CDR1 and CDR2 (germline): MGHRA, YSYEKL. This CDR3 region has 17 residues. The CDR3 spells CASSQDRDGGTNNEQFF. CDR3 nucleotides: TGCGCCAGCAGCCAAGATCGGGATGGGGGAACGAACAATGAGCAGTTCTTC.

This clone showed up just a few times. The chain uses TRBV27 and TRBJ2-1; D possibly matches TRBD1 or TRBD2 (5 bases each). Germline assignment: CDR1 MNHEY and CDR2 SMNVEV (reference sequence). V gave up 2 bases and J gave up 8 bases, with 13 bases separating them. The CDR3 length is 14 residues. CDR3 residues: CASSLLGQGDEQFF. DNA of the CDR3: TGTGCCAGCAGTTTACTAGGGCAGGGAGATGAGCAGTTCTTC.

This clone was seen a few times. The CDR3 DNA sequence: TGTGCCAGCAGCTTAGCAGGGAAGGCTGGAAACACCATATATTTT. Protein product: CASSLAGKAGNTIYF. The rearrangement uses TRBV13 and TRBJ1-3, with a possible D match to TRBD1 (5 bases). The CDR3 contains 15 residues. Germline-derived CDR1 and CDR2 are PRHDT and FYEKMQ (reference sequence). Trimming left V 1 base short and J 2 bases short, with 9 bases between.

V is TRBV5-1 and J is TRBJ2-4; unclear D gene. The CDR3 has 14 residues. CDR1 and CDR2 (germline): SGHRS, YFSETQ. V shed 4 bases and J shed 6 bases, with 14 bases lying between them. CDR3 DNA: TGCGCCAGCAGCCCCTTCCGTGGGTTAAACATTCAGTACTTC. Amino acid sequence: CASSPFRGLNIQYF.

By sample fraction, this clone is medium-sized (0.01 to 0.1%). The chain has TRBV28 and TRBJ2-5, with TRBD1 matching over 8 bases. The CDR3 has 15 residues. V gave up 4 bases and J gave up 1 base; unmatched junction bases: 5. CDR1 is MDHEN and CDR2 is SYDVKM in the germline V gene. For the CDR3, the DNA is TGTGCCAGCAGTTCCCCGGACAGGGCCCAAGAGACCCAGTACTTC. Translating gives CASSSPDRAQETQYF.

The chain combines TRBV11-2 with TRBJ2-7, with D perhaps matching TRBD1 or TRBD2 (6 bases each). This CDR3 has 13 amino acids. Trimming took off 5 bases at V and 6 bases at J, with 14 bases between the two ends. The germline V gene has CDR1 SGHAT and CDR2 FQNNGV. The CDR3 sequence is CASSRGPGAEQYF. As DNA, the CDR3 is TGTGCCAGCAGCCGGGGACCGGGGGCCGAGCAGTACTTC.

The chain has TRBV28 and TRBJ2-7; D assignment may be TRBD1 or TRBD2 (11 bases each). The CDR3 spans 21 residues. V lost 5 bases and J 0 bases, leaving 32 bases between the germline ends. Germline V gene data show CDR1 as MDHEN and CDR2 as SYDVKM. CDR3 coding DNA: TGTGCCAGCAGTACTCACCCGGGACAGGGGGGACTAGCGGCCTTCTCCTACGAGCAGTACTTC. Its protein product is CASSTHPGQGGLAAFSYEQYF. Full variable domain (rest looked up from reference TRBV28 and TRBJ2-7): DVKVTQSSRYLVKRTGEKVFLECVQDMDHENMFWYRQDPGLGLRLIYFSYDVKMKEKGDIPEGYSVSREKKERFSLILESASTNQTSMYLCASSTHPGQGGLAAFSYEQYFGPGTRLTVT.

The chain carries TRBV5-1 and TRBJ2-7, with D perhaps TRBD2 (5 bases). The CDR3 runs 14 residues. CDR1 SGHRS and CDR2 YFSETQ come from the germline V gene. V lost 0 bases and J 0 bases, leaving 7 bases between the germline ends. CDR3 DNA: TGCGCCAGCAGCTTGGCGGGGTCCTCCTACGAGCAGTACTTC. Protein sequence: CASSLAGSSYEQYF.

The gene calls are TRBV7-2 and TRBJ2-1, with 11 bases fitting TRBD2. Germline CDR1 and CDR2: SGHTA and FQGNSA. Trimming cost V 5 bases and J 8 bases; bases outside gene matches: 11. This CDR3 is 16 amino acids long. The chain's CDR3 is CASSGLAGGKGDEQFF. The CDR3 coding sequence is TGTGCCAGCAGCGGGCTAGCGGGGGGTAAGGGAGATGAGCAGTTCTTC.

The rearrangement joins TRBV9 to TRBJ2-7; TRBD2 aligns across 8 bases. Per the germline V gene, CDR1 is SGDLS and CDR2 is YYNGEE. CDR3 length equals 13 residues. With 1 base clipped from V and 9 bases from J, the junction kept 6 bases outside the gene matches. The chain's CDR3 is CASSVSGGEVQYF. CDR3 bases: TGTGCCAGCAGCGTATCGGGAGGGGAGGTGCAGTACTTC.

J is TRBJ2-2 and V is TRBV7-3; 7 bases fit TRBD1. The CDR3 covers 16 residues. The V and J ends lost 11 bases and 0 bases, in that order; junction bases with no gene match: 12. The germline CDR1 and CDR2 sequences are SGHTA and FQGTGA. CDR3 loop: CARLPGDSSNTGELFF. The CDR3 coding sequence is TGTGCCCGACTCCCCGGGGACAGTTCGAACACCGGGGAGCTGTTTTTT.

The chain has TRBV28 and TRBJ1-2; no clear D. Per germline, CDR1 MDHEN and CDR2 SYDVKM. The germline V and J ends were trimmed by 5 bases and 8 bases, with 12 bases remaining between them. The CDR3 consists of 12 residues. CDR3 residues: CASSLDRWGYTF. In nucleotides, the CDR3 is TGTGCCAGCAGTCTGGATCGCTGGGGCTACACCTTC.

The rearrangement links TRBV27 to TRBJ2-7; 9 nucleotides match TRBD1. Per germline, CDR1 MNHEY and CDR2 SMNVEV (reference sequence). The V segment lost 6 bases and the J segment 0 bases; nucleotides outside the gene matches: 3. CDR3 size: 14 residues. CDR3 protein: CASRQGASSYEQYF. The CDR3 nucleotides read TGTGCCAGCAGACAGGGGGCTTCCTCCTACGAGCAGTACTTC.